Below are 22 T cell receptor beta chains sequenced from a single sample in a study of shared clonotypes between healthy human individuals (dated by TCRdb to the early 2020s). Library method: the immunoSEQ multiplex PCR assay. The table was pulled from immuneACCESS by TCRdb, which kept in-frame rearrangements only. Such tables lose some clones; where checked, under half of the loss comes from unresolved V genes, and the rest has no known cause. The sample includes about 2,100,000 clones, with roughly 91% observed a single time. The ten largest make up 1.5% to 2% of the sample. CD8 naive samples were CD45RO-negative cells positively selected for CCR7, giving a CD45RA+CCR7+ population that excluded TemRA cells. Sequenced input: naive CD8+ T cells from PBMCs. In the paper's terms, the cell subset or site label means: CD45RA+CCR7+. These TCRs come from a man aged 18 to 30 in good health. Some clones in this sample may be carry-over from other donors' samples.

CDR3 protein: CASSPRVGAEAFF. For the CDR3, the DNA is TGTGCCAGCAGCCCCAGGGTTGGGGCTGAAGCTTTCTTT. The V and J genes are TRBV6-5 and TRBJ1-1; D perhaps matches TRBD1 (5 bases). The length of the CDR3 is 13 residues. V was clipped by 6 bases and J by 6 bases, with 14 bases between them. Germline CDR1 reads MNHEY; CDR2 reads SVGAGI.

Comment on this clone: The sample has other DNA sequences that encode this CDR3 too. The chain employs TRBV11-2 and TRBJ2-7; D not certain. There are 12 residues in the CDR3. CDR1 is SGHAT and CDR2 is FQNNGV in the germline V gene. With 3 bases removed from V and 1 base from J, the gap between germline ends came to 4 bases. CDR3 protein: CASSLGSYEQYF. DNA for the CDR3: TGTGCCAGCAGCTTGGGTTCCTACGAGCAGTACTTC.

The chain recombines TRBV4-2 with TRBJ2-1; a weak D match, TRBD2 (6 bases). Trimming took 4 bases from V and 7 from J, leaving 20 bases between them. CDR1 is LGHNA and CDR2 is YNFKEQ in the germline V gene. There are 16 residues in the CDR3. For the CDR3, the DNA is TGTGCCAGCAGCCGGAGAGAGGAGGGCAGGAAGAATGAGCAGTTCTTC. Protein product: CASSRREEGRKNEQFF.

The J gene is TRBJ1-1, the V gene TRBV11-2; a possible D gene is TRBD1 (5 bases). Trimming removed 10 bases from V and 4 bases from J, with 13 bases in between. Germline V gene lookup returns CDR1 SGHAT and CDR2 FQNNGV. CDR3 length: 12 amino acids. The CDR3: CATTRGGTEAFF. CDR3 coding DNA: TGTGCCACCACTCGGGGCGGCACTGAAGCTTTCTTT. Looking up the rest from reference TRBV11-2 and TRBJ1-1 gives the full variable domain: EAGVAQSPRYKIIEKRQSVAFWCNPISGHATLYWYQQILGQGPKLLIQFQNNGVVDDSQLPKDRFSAERLKGVDSTLKIQPAKLEDSAVYLCATTRGGTEAFFGQGTRLTVV.

The rearrangement uses TRBV30 and TRBJ2-7; 11 positions match TRBD2. V was clipped by 0 bases and J by 3 bases; unmatched bases: 13. Germline V gives CDR1 GTSNPN, CDR2 SVGIG (reference sequence). There are 18 residues in the CDR3. CDR3 amino acids: CAWSVPPVRLAGFYEQYF. The DNA for the CDR3 is TGTGCCTGGAGTGTTCCCCCCGTCCGACTAGCGGGATTCTACGAGCAGTACTTC.

The rearrangement links TRBV27 to TRBJ2-7; unclear D gene. The CDR3 spans 13 residues. Looked up from germline, CDR1 is MNHEY and CDR2 is SMNVEV (reference sequence). The V end lost 5 bases, the J end lost 1 base, and 9 bases lay between the germline ends. CDR3 residues: CASSPYPSYEQYF. Written as DNA, the CDR3 is TGTGCCAGCAGTCCATATCCGTCCTACGAGCAGTACTTC.

The V gene is TRBV7-7, the J gene TRBJ2-7, with D possibly TRBD2 on 5 matching bases. V was trimmed by 5 bases and J by 4 bases, leaving 12 bases between them. Germline CDR1 SSHAT, CDR2 FNYEAQ (reference sequence). The CDR3 is made up of 13 amino acids. CDR3 bases: TGTGCCAGCAGCCCCAGCGGAAGGTACGAGCAGTACTTC. Protein product: CASSPSGRYEQYF.

This clone was detected only a few times. At the DNA level, this CDR3 is encoded by other sequences in the same sample as well. V is TRBV19 and J is TRBJ2-7; 10 bases align to TRBD1. Trimming removed 8 bases from V and 6 bases from J; junction bases left unmatched: 4. Germline V gene sequence: CDR1 LNHDA, CDR2 SQIVND (reference sequence). The CDR3 loop spans 12 amino acids. CDR3 sequence: CASSGTGVEQYF. For the CDR3, the DNA is TGTGCCAGTTCCGGGACAGGGGTCGAGCAGTACTTC.

The J gene is TRBJ2-4, the V gene TRBV5-4; D uncertain. V lost 5 bases and J lost 1, with 19 bases in between. The CDR3 loop spans 17 amino acids. Germline loops: CDR1 SGHNT, CDR2 YYREEE (reference sequence). The CDR3 DNA reads TGTGCCAGCAGACACACCCGGGTCCTCCTGGCCAAAAACATTCAGTACTTC. Residues: CASRHTRVLLAKNIQYF.

V is TRBV11-2 and J is TRBJ2-3, with 8 nucleotides matching TRBD1. This CDR3 comprises 17 residues. Trimming took 5 bases from V and 4 from J; bases not matched to a gene: 14. Looked up from germline, CDR1 is SGHAT and CDR2 is FQNNGV. The CDR3 sequence is CASSPTRGHLGADTQYF. For the CDR3, the DNA is TGTGCCAGCAGCCCCACCAGGGGGCACCTAGGGGCAGATACGCAGTATTTT.

The V gene is TRBV27, the J gene TRBJ1-2, with unresolved D. The CDR3 contains 15 residues. V was clipped by 6 bases and J by 0 bases, with 14 bases between them. Germline lookup yields CDR1 MNHEY and CDR2 SMNVEV (reference sequence). Here the CDR3 DNA reads TGTGCCAGCAGCATAAACAGCAACTCTAACTATGGCTACACCTTC. Translated: CASSINSNSNYGYTF.

The chain recombines TRBV20-1 with TRBJ2-1; tentatively, D is TRBD1 (5 bases). The CDR3 has 11 amino acids. Germline V gives CDR1 DFQATT, CDR2 SNEGSKA (reference sequence). The V end was cut by 3 bases, the J end by 9 bases, with 9 bases between. For the CDR3, the DNA is TGCAGTGCTAGGTGGGGCGGTGAGCAGTTCTTC. Its protein is CSARWGGEQFF.

The chain couples TRBV25-1 to TRBJ2-7; D unresolved. Looked up from germline, CDR1 is MGHDK and CDR2 is SYGVNS. The CDR3 contains 12 residues. With 4 bases removed from V and 4 bases from J, the gap between germline ends came to 8 bases. CDR3 residues: CASSATVYEQYF. The DNA of the CDR3 is TGTGCCAGCAGTGCCACGGTGTACGAGCAGTACTTC.

The rearrangement links TRBV27 to TRBJ1-1; a weak D match, TRBD1 (5 bases). Deletions cut 2 bases from V and 1 base from J, with 11 bases between. This CDR3 spans 15 amino acids. The germline V gene has CDR1 MNHEY and CDR2 SMNVEV (reference sequence). The CDR3, as DNA: TGTGCCAGCAGTTTACTAGGGACTCAGAACACTGAAGCTTTCTTT. It codes for CASSLLGTQNTEAFF.

This chain joins TRBV15 and TRBJ1-5; 7 bases are a match to TRBD1. Unmatched junction bases numbered 11, after V lost 6 bases and J lost 0 bases. Germline values: CDR1 LNHNV, CDR2 YYDKDF (reference sequence). The CDR3 has 17 residues. CDR3 protein: CATSQEEGASSNQPQHF. CDR3 DNA sequence: TGTGCCACCAGTCAAGAAGAGGGGGCGTCTAGCAATCAGCCCCAGCATTTT.

This chain connects TRBV25-1 to TRBJ2-7; D is possibly TRBD2 (5 bases). The CDR3 sequence is 14 residues long. Germline loops: CDR1 MGHDK, CDR2 SYGVNS. V lost 1 base, J lost 6 bases, and 13 bases lay in between. The CDR3: CASSESAGGGEQYF. CDR3 bases: TGTGCCAGCAGTGAATCGGCCGGAGGTGGCGAGCAGTACTTC.

With regard to this clone: Other DNA sequences of this sample code for an identical CDR3. The chain couples TRBV18 to TRBJ2-5, with TRBD2 matching 14 bases. This CDR3 is 17 amino acids long. Trimming cost V 0 bases and J 1 base; bases outside gene matches: 1. The germline CDR1 and CDR2 sequences are KGHSH and LQKENI. DNA of the CDR3: TGTGCCAGCTCACCACCGGGACTAGCGGGAGTCCAAGAGACCCAGTACTTC. It is translated as CASSPPGLAGVQETQYF.

About this clone itself: The sample contains more than one DNA sequence encoding this CDR3. The chain joins TRBV9 to TRBJ2-5, with no clear D. The CDR3 consists of 14 residues. With 4 bases removed from V and 2 bases from J, the gap between germline ends came to 12 bases. Germline V gene lookup returns CDR1 SGDLS and CDR2 YYNGEE. CDR3 sequence: CASSPPDRQETQYF. The DNA for the CDR3 is TGTGCCAGCAGCCCACCCGATAGACAAGAGACCCAGTACTTC.

The chain carries TRBV9 and TRBJ2-2; D call uncertain. This CDR3 spans 15 amino acids. The germline V gene encodes CDR1 SGDLS and CDR2 YYNGEE. The V and J ends lost 0 bases and 0 bases respectively, with 6 bases between them. The CDR3 here is CASSVAITNTGELFF. CDR3 DNA: TGTGCCAGCAGCGTAGCAATAACGAACACCGGGGAGCTGTTTTTT. The full variable domain, rest sourced from reference TRBV9 and TRBJ2-2, is DSGVTQTPKHLITATGQRVTLRCSPRSGDLSVYWYQQSLDQGLQFLIQYYNGEERAKGNILERFSAQQFPDLHSELNLSSLELGDSALYFCASSVAITNTGELFFGEGSRLTVL.

This chain joins TRBV5-6 and TRBJ1-1, with D perhaps matching TRBD1 (5 bases). Germline V gene data show CDR1 as SGHDT and CDR2 as YYEEEE. The CDR3 contains 16 residues. V gave up 2 bases and J gave up 1 base, with 15 bases separating them. Written as DNA, the CDR3 is TGTGCCAGCAGCTTCAGGGCGCAGCCTTCGAACACTGAAGCTTTCTTT. This encodes CASSFRAQPSNTEAFF.

The rearrangement joins TRBV27 to TRBJ2-1, with 7 bases aligning to TRBD2. The CDR3 consists of 14 residues. From germline, CDR1 is MNHEY and CDR2 SMNVEV (reference sequence). After removal of 7 bases from V and 4 bases from J, the junction contained 7 bases not matched to a gene. The CDR3 spells CASTPQRGYNEQFF. The CDR3 DNA reads TGTGCCAGCACCCCACAGCGGGGTTACAATGAGCAGTTCTTC.

The chain couples TRBV6-6 to TRBJ1-1, with D perhaps matching TRBD1 (5 bases). Germline assignment: CDR1 MNHNY and CDR2 SVGAGI (reference sequence). Deletions cut 6 bases from V and 4 bases from J, with 21 bases between. The CDR3 extends over 16 amino acids. DNA for the CDR3: TGTGCCAGCAGCCGGATCCGAAAGAGAGGGGTCACTGAAGCTTTCTTT. Translation gives CASSRIRKRGVTEAFF.